Listed below are T cell receptor beta chains from one sample, sequenced in a study of PD-L1 blockade in urothelial cancer. Measured with immunoSEQ multiplex PCR; TCRdb has only the in-frame clones, and not every one. The data contain about 69,000 clones, 85% to 90% of them singletons. The specimen comprised PBMCs, sampled around atezolizumab (anti-PD-L1) treatment. These receptors were collected from a man in his sixties with urothelial cancer. CDR3s include the opening cysteine and the closing phenylalanine or tryptophan.

TRBV28	TRBJ1-2	14	CASSSATGIYGYTF
TRBV2	TRBJ1-1	16	CASSGSRPTGRERTFF
TRBV2	TRBJ2-7	15	CASSIDRGQTYEQYF
TRBV7-2	TRBJ2-2	15	CASSTSGRQNGELFF
TRBV9	TRBJ1-3	15	CASSPGGSPGNTIYF
TRBV21-1	TRBJ2-7	16	CASSKEGGTPSYEQYF
TRBV4-1	TRBJ1-5	18	CASSQDVARKGLNQPQHF
TRBV6-5	TRBJ1-5	15	CASRPEGGSNQPQHF
TRBV6-5	TRBJ2-6	16	CASSFQGSSGANVLTF
TRBV28	TRBJ2-7	13	CASSSDFPYEQYF